A single sample is the source of the 5 T cell receptor beta chains below, sequenced in a study of T cells after yellow fever vaccination. TCRdb recomputed calls from the 5' RACE reads with MiXCR, one row per CDR3 protein. This sample yields 300,000 to 400,000 distinct CDR3 sequences, of which roughly 8.7% are seen a single time; more than 15% belongs to the top ten. Sequences were derived from PBMCs, sampled on the day of the first yellow fever vaccination. All receptors derive from a man between 18 and 35 years old who received the YFV17D yellow fever vaccine.

This clonotype appeared a few times. The chain recombines TRBV2 with TRBJ1-2; 11 bases line up with TRBD1. CDR3 length equals 12 residues. From germline, CDR1 is SNHLY and CDR2 FYNNEI. V was clipped by 8 bases and J by 8 bases; unmatched bases: 4. The DNA for the CDR3 is TGTGCCAGCCTGGGACAGGGGGGCGGCTACACCTTC. This codes for CASLGQGGGYTF.

The J gene is TRBJ2-7, the V gene TRBV10-3; D is unresolved. V dropped 2 bases and J dropped 3 bases, with 5 bases sitting between them. From germline, CDR1 is ENHRY and CDR2 SYGVKD. CDR3 size: 12 residues. This CDR3 is CAISEVGYEQYF. The CDR3 DNA follows: TGTGCCATCAGTGAGGTGGGCTACGAGCAGTACTTC.

Many counts were recorded for this clonotype. The rearrangement uses TRBV24-1 and TRBJ2-3; TRBD1 matches at 9 bases. This CDR3 is 16 amino acids long. With 5 bases clipped from V and 2 bases from J, the junction kept 7 bases outside the gene matches. The germline V gene encodes CDR1 KGHDR and CDR2 SFDVKD. The CDR3 bases are TGTGCCACCAGTGGATCGGACAGGGGCATCACAGATACGCAGTATTTT. Translation: CATSGSDRGITDTQYF.

As regards this clonotype: This sequence may be a read error, since a much larger clone differs from it by one base. The rearrangement links TRBV12-3 or TRBV12-4 to TRBJ1-1; D is undetermined. The CDR3 sequence is 15 residues long. The V gene lost 6 bases and the J gene lost 7 bases, with 21 bases spanning the gap. In DNA form, the CDR3 reads TGTGCCAGCAGCACCCCTTCACGGTGGGGAATTGAAGCTTTCTTT. Encoded protein: CASSTPSRWGIEAFF.

This clonotype has a count of ten or more. V is TRBV7-9 and J is TRBJ2-5; D perhaps matches TRBD2 (5 bases). Looked up from germline, CDR1 is SEHNR and CDR2 is FQNEAQ (reference sequence). Deletions cut 5 bases from V and 3 bases from J, with 10 bases between. The CDR3 is made up of 13 amino acids. For the CDR3, the DNA is TGTGCCAGCAGCCCCCGGGATGAAGAGACCCAGTACTTC. Its protein product is CASSPRDEETQYF. Supplemented by reference TRBV7-9 and TRBJ2-5, the full variable domain reads DTGVSQNPRHKITKRGQNVTFRCDPISEHNRLYWYRQTLGQGPEFLTYFQNEAQLEKSRLLSDRFSAERPKGSFSTLEIQRTEQGDSAMYLCASSPRDEETQYFGPGTRLLVL.